These T cell receptor beta chains were read from a single sample in a study of blood T cell repertoires in COVID-19. Assay used: immunoSEQ multiplex PCR; TCRdb lists only in-frame clones, some missing. The profile covers 130,000 or so clones, with roughly 89% appearing a single time and more than 2% taken by the ten largest. Material: peripheral blood. These receptor sequences come from a woman in her fifties or sixties with acute or convalescent COVID-19. The CDR3 runs from the conserved cysteine through the conserved F or W. The order of the fields is D gene, J gene, V gene, clone size, CDR3 DNA, CDR3 protein. The D gene is left open where the match is weak. A row's size may be missing; if present it is once, few, many or a size class.

TRBD2 TRBJ2-5 TRBV6-2/TRBV6-3 NA TGTGCCAGCAGTTACAGGACTAGCGGTGGGGAGACCCAGTACTTC CASSYRTSGGETQYF
TRBD1 TRBJ2-2 TRBV19 NA TGTGCCAGTGGGCAGGGGGCCGCCACCGGGGAGCTGTTTTTT CASGQGAATGELFF
NA TRBJ1-2 TRBV6-4 once TGTGCCAGCAGTGGCCCCCAACAGGGAGGGGATTTCTATGGCTACACCTTC CASSGPQQGGDFYGYTF
NA TRBJ1-1 TRBV7-2 NA TGTGCCAGCAGCTTAGCCAACGTCGGGGCTTTCTTT CASSLANVGAFF
TRBD1 TRBJ2-1 TRBV7-3 NA TGTGCCAGCAGCTTAATGGGGACAGAATACAATGAGCAGTTCTTC CASSLMGTEYNEQFF
NA TRBJ1-4 TRBV19 NA TGTGCCAGTAGTATGCCGAAGGGGACTAATGAAAAACTGTTTTTT CASSMPKGTNEKLFF
NA TRBJ1-1 TRBV4-1 NA TGCGCCAGCAGCCAAGAATGGTCACGGGAAGCTTTCTTT CASSQEWSREAFF
NA TRBJ1-5 TRBV6-5 NA TGTGCCAGCTCCCCAGGACGCGGCGGGGCCCAGCATTTT CASSPGRGGAQHF
NA TRBJ2-4 TRBV6-6 few TGTGCCAGCACCACCGGGTCAAACATTCAGTACTTC CASTTGSNIQYF
TRBD2 TRBJ2-2 TRBV24-1 NA TGTGCCACCAGTGACACCTGGACTAGCGGGGGCCCCGGGGAGCTGTTTTTT CATSDTWTSGGPGELFF
TRBD1 TRBJ2-3 TRBV6-2/TRBV6-3 NA TGTGCCAGCAGTCGGGACAGGGGACAAGATACGCAGTATTTT CASSRDRGQDTQYF
NA TRBJ1-2 TRBV5-6 NA TGTGCCAGTAACAGGGCCCCTTTCTGGGAAATTAACTATGGCTACACCTTC CASNRAPFWEINYGYTF
NA TRBJ1-4 TRBV7-9 NA TGTGCCAGCAGCCCACCCAGGATAGGAGGTGAAAAACTGTTTTTT CASSPPRIGGEKLFF
NA TRBJ2-1 TRBV11-2 NA TGTGCCACAGCGTGGACAGACTCTAATGAGCAGTTCTTC CATAWTDSNEQFF
TRBD1 TRBJ1-2 TRBV29-1 NA TGCAGCGTTGTAGGCGCCAGACAGGGGCCGAACTATGGCTACACCTTC CSVVGARQGPNYGYTF
NA TRBJ2-1 TRBV7-8 NA TGTGCCAGCAGCGGAAGACTGGAGGGACCCTACAATGAGCAGTTCTTC CASSGRLEGPYNEQFF
TRBD1 TRBJ1-1 TRBV3-1/TRBV3-2 NA TGTGCCAGCAGCGATACAGGGGCTTCGAACACTGAAGCTTTCTTT CASSDTGASNTEAFF
TRBD1 TRBJ2-7 TRBV5-8 NA TGTGCCAGCAGCTTCGGACAGGTAATGGACGAGCAGTACTTC CASSFGQVMDEQYF
TRBD1 TRBJ2-1 TRBV24-1 NA TGTGCCACCAGTGACCCGGACAGGGTCGGTTACAATGAGCAGTTCTTC CATSDPDRVGYNEQFF
TRBD2 TRBJ2-3 TRBV10-3 NA TGTGCCATCAGTGAGTCAGATTTTTGGACTAGAAAGAGCACAGATACGCAGTATTTT CAISESDFWTRKSTDTQYF
TRBD2 TRBJ2-3 TRBV24-1 NA TGTGCCACGAGCGGGAGGGCCGATACGCAGTATTTT CATSGRADTQYF
NA TRBJ1-5 TRBV3-1/TRBV3-2 NA TGTGCCAGCAGCCAAGAAGGGGAATTTTGGCCCCAGCATTTT CASSQEGEFWPQHF
TRBD2 TRBJ2-1 TRBV3-1/TRBV3-2 NA TGTGCCAGCAGCCCTGCTAGCGGGTCCTACAATGAGCAGTTCTTC CASSPASGSYNEQFF
NA TRBJ1-5 TRBV11-3 few TGTGCCAGCAGCTTAGATGACAGGAAGGTCATGCATAGCAATCAGCCCCAGCATTTT CASSLDDRKVMHSNQPQHF
TRBD1 TRBJ1-4 TRBV27 NA TGTGCCAGCAAGGGACAGGGGAATGAAAAACTGTTTTTT CASKGQGNEKLFF
NA TRBJ1-2 TRBV18 few TGTGCCAGCTCACTAACATCTATGACAGAATACTATGGCTACACCTTC CASSLTSMTEYYGYTF
NA TRBJ2-7 TRBV20-1 NA TGCAGTGCCCCCTGGGGGGACGGGCAGTACTTC CSAPWGDGQYF
TRBD1 TRBJ1-1 TRBV4-1 few TGCGCCAGCAGCCGAGCAACAGGGGATTCTGACACTGAAGCTTTCTTT CASSRATGDSDTEAFF
NA TRBJ2-7 TRBV4-3 NA TGCGCCAGCAGCCAAGATTGGCAGGGGGGTAGGTACGAGCAGTACTTC CASSQDWQGGRYEQYF
NA TRBJ2-2 TRBV3-1/TRBV3-2 once TGTGCCAGCAGCCAGTGGGACATTAACACCGGGGAGCTGTTTTTT CASSQWDINTGELFF